One TCR beta chain is described in this entry. V lost 4 bases and J lost 3; bases outside the gene matches: 7. From germline, CDR1 is MDHEN and CDR2 SYDVKM. This CDR3 is built from 15 residues. This sample stems from a study of blood T cell repertoires in COVID-19. Libraries were prepared by immunoSEQ multiplex PCR; TCRdb keeps only in-frame clonotypes and omits some of them. The repertoire has about 250,000 clones, over 75% of them found once; the top ten carry approximately 1.7%. This rearrangement joins TRBV28 to TRBJ2-7, with 9 bases matching TRBD2. The sequence was obtained from a middle-aged man who had recovered from COVID-19. The sequencing input was PBMCs or T cells enriched from blood (not recorded which). The CDR3 reads CASSSPGTSIYEQYF. The CDR3 nucleotides are TGTGCCAGCAGTTCCCCGGGGACTAGCATCTACGAGCAGTACTTC.